This TCR beta chain is from a study of T cell repertoires in ileal Crohn's disease. General observations from the study: Sorted CD8 T cells held more high-frequency clones than CD4.

Patients were adults with ileal or ileocolonic Crohn's disease needing resection. Libraries were prepared by immunoSEQ multiplex PCR; TCRdb keeps only in-frame clonotypes and omits some of them. The data contain fewer than 4,500 clones, just under 85% of them seen just once; the ten biggest clones take up around 6.7%. On this clone itself: The antigen remains unidentified.

Germline V gene sequence: CDR1 MGHRA, CDR2 YSYEKL. The V gene lost 4 bases and the J gene lost 2 bases, with 9 bases spanning the gap. This CDR3 is built from 13 residues. The rearrangement uses TRBV4-1 and TRBJ2-7; D possibly corresponds to TRBD2 (7 bases). Sample: ileal tissue. The sequence was collected from an adult with Crohn's disease. The CDR3 DNA reads as TGCGCCAGCAGCCGGGGGGGGCCCTACGAGCAGTACTTC. It codes for CASSRGGPYEQYF.